These T cell receptor beta chains were read from a single sample in a study of T cell clones after liver transplantation. This table comes from immunoSEQ multiplex PCR, and its TCRdb copy is limited to in-frame clones, with some not included. The sample records about 4,800 clones, more than 40% being singletons. These TCRs are of unknown antigen specificity. Sequences were obtained from CD4+ T cells from cultured PBMCs. The receptors were sampled from a human patient who received a liver transplant. Some of the T cells might come from the graft donor. CDR3s include the opening cysteine and the closing phenylalanine or tryptophan. The order of the fields is V gene, clone size, J gene, CDR3 length, D gene, CDR3 protein, CDR3 DNA. A D gene is named only where the DNA matches it firmly. Clone size is stated in some rows and not others, as once, few, many or a class when expanded.

TRBV7-9	NA	TRBJ1-3	16	NA	CASSLFTRGDGNTIYF	TGTGCCAGCAGCTTATTCACCAGAGGGGATGGAAACACCATATATTTT
TRBV9	NA	TRBJ2-5	14	NA	CASSPLSLGETQYF	TGTGCCAGCAGCCCTTTGTCCCTCGGTGAGACCCAGTACTTC
TRBV6-6	few	TRBJ2-7	13	NA	CASSGSLSYEQYF	TGTGCCAGCAGTGGCAGCCTCTCCTACGAGCAGTACTTC
TRBV19	NA	TRBJ2-5	13	NA	CASSMGSQETQYF	TGTGCCAGTAGTATGGGGTCGCAAGAGACCCAGTACTTC
TRBV7-9	NA	TRBJ2-5	11	NA	CASSLVETQYF	TGTGCCAGCAGCTTAGTAGAGACCCAGTACTTC
TRBV2	medium-sized	TRBJ2-7	14	NA	CASSDSGVSYEQYF	TGTGCCAGCAGTGATTCGGGGGTCTCCTACGAGCAGTACTTC
TRBV10-1	NA	TRBJ2-7	13	NA	CASSAWTVGEQYF	TGCGCCAGCAGCGCCTGGACAGTAGGGGAGCAGTACTTC
TRBV5-1	few	TRBJ2-7	15	TRBD2	CASSLGLAGAYEQYF	TGCGCCAGCAGCTTGGGACTAGCGGGAGCCTACGAGCAGTACTTC
TRBV7-6	NA	TRBJ2-1	15	NA	CASSFSLTRSNEQFF	TGTGCCAGCAGCTTCTCATTGACTAGGAGCAATGAGCAGTTCTTC
TRBV30	NA	TRBJ1-5	13	NA	CAWSLGLYQPQHF	TGTGCCTGGAGTTTGGGGCTATATCAGCCCCAGCATTTT
TRBV28	medium-sized	TRBJ2-7	13	NA	CASIGPLPYEQYF	TGTGCCAGCATAGGGCCGCTTCCCTACGAGCAGTACTTC
TRBV7-2	medium-sized	TRBJ1-2	14	TRBD1	CASSLTGAAYGYTF	TGTGCCAGCAGCTTAACAGGGGCCGCCTATGGCTACACCTTC
TRBV29-1	NA	TRBJ2-3	12	TRBD1	CSAAGGSDTQYF	TGCAGCGCCGCAGGGGGCTCAGATACGCAGTATTTT
TRBV2	medium-sized	TRBJ2-7	18	TRBD2	CASSEALGLAGESYEQYF	TGTGCCAGCAGTGAAGCGCTAGGACTAGCGGGAGAGTCCTACGAGCAGTACTTC
TRBV5-6	NA	TRBJ1-6	16	TRBD1	CASRLTGTGGNSPLHF	TGTGCCAGCAGACTTACCGGGACAGGGGGGAATTCACCCCTCCACTTT
TRBV29-1	medium-sized	TRBJ2-1	14	TRBD1	CSVEGGTGFDEQFF	TGCAGCGTTGAAGGGGGGACAGGGTTTGATGAGCAGTTCTTC
TRBV20-1	NA	TRBJ2-7	11	NA	CSAHDSYEQYF	TGCAGTGCCCATGACAGCTACGAGCAGTACTTC
TRBV7-6	medium-sized	TRBJ2-1	14	TRBD2	CASSLTSGRNEQFF	TGTGCCAGCAGCCTGACTAGCGGGCGGAATGAGCAGTTCTTC
TRBV7-3	once	TRBJ2-2	14	NA	CASSLGPRHGELFF	TGTGCCAGCAGCTTGGGACCTCGGCACGGGGAGCTGTTTTTT
TRBV7-9	NA	TRBJ2-7	15	NA	CASSLASGVGDEQYF	TGTGCCAGCAGCTTAGCGTCAGGCGTGGGGGACGAGCAGTACTTC
TRBV7-7	NA	TRBJ2-7	15	TRBD2	CASSVDDSGAYEQYF	TGTGCTAGCAGCGTTGATGATAGCGGGGCATACGAGCAGTACTTC
TRBV2	NA	TRBJ1-1	13	NA	CASRLEVYTEAFF	TGTGCCAGCAGGTTGGAGGTTTACACTGAAGCTTTCTTT
TRBV27	NA	TRBJ1-2	14	NA	CASSLGGIPYGYTF	TGTGCCAGCAGTTTAGGGGGTATCCCCTATGGCTACACCTTC
TRBV20-1	NA	TRBJ2-1	11	NA	CSAPRVDEQFF	TGCAGTGCCCCGAGGGTGGATGAGCAGTTCTTC
TRBV5-1	large	TRBJ2-5	14	TRBD2	CASSLTSAQETQYF	TGCGCCAGCAGCCTGACTAGCGCCCAAGAGACCCAGTACTTC
TRBV28	NA	TRBJ1-5	16	NA	CASIWGAAYSNQPQHF	TGTGCCAGCATATGGGGGGCCGCCTATAGCAATCAGCCCCAGCATTTT
TRBV9	NA	TRBJ2-1	16	TRBD1	CASSVGQVASYNEQFF	TGTGCCAGCAGCGTGGGACAGGTTGCTTCCTACAATGAGCAGTTCTTC
TRBV18	NA	TRBJ1-3	14	NA	CASSATGGGNTIYF	TGTGCCAGCTCAGCTACAGGCGGTGGAAACACCATATATTTT
TRBV11-3	NA	TRBJ2-5	13	NA	CASSAQLGETQYF	TGTGCCAGCAGCGCCCAATTGGGGGAGACCCAGTACTTC
TRBV6-6	NA	TRBJ1-4	15	NA	CASSPPGPQDEKLFF	TGTGCCAGCAGCCCCCCGGGACCTCAGGACGAAAAACTGTTTTTT
TRBV19	few	TRBJ1-4	16	NA	CASSGVWVGGDEKLFF	TGTGCCAGTAGTGGCGTCTGGGTAGGAGGGGATGAAAAACTGTTTTTT
TRBV29-1	NA	TRBJ2-5	14	TRBD1	CSVPQGALQETQYF	TGCAGCGTCCCACAGGGGGCCCTACAAGAGACCCAGTACTTC
TRBV5-5	few	TRBJ2-1	13	NA	CASSLVFGNEQFF	TGTGCCAGCAGCTTGGTTTTTGGGAATGAGCAGTTCTTC
TRBV6-1	NA	TRBJ2-3	15	TRBD2	CASSELAGVGDTQYF	TGTGCCAGCAGTGAACTAGCGGGAGTAGGAGATACGCAGTATTTT
TRBV7-2	NA	TRBJ2-7	13	NA	CASSLGPSYEQYF	TGTGCCAGCAGCTTAGGGCCATCCTACGAGCAGTACTTC